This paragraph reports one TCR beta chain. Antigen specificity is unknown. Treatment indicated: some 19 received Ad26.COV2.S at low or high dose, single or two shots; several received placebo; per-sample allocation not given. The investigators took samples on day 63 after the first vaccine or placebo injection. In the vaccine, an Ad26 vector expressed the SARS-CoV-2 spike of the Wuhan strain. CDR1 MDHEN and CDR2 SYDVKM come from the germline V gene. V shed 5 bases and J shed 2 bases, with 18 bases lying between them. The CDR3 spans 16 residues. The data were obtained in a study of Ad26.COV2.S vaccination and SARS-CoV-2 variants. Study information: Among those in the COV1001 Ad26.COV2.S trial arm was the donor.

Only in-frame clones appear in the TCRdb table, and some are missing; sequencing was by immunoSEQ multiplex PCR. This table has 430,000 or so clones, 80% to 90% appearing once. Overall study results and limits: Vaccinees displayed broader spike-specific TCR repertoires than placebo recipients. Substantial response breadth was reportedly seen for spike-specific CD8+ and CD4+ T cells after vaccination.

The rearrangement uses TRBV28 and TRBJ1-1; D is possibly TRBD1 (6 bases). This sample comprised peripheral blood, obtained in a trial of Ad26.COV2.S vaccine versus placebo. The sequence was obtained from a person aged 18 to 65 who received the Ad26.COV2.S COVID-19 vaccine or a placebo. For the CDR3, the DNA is TGTGCCAGCAGTCGGACTACCGGGACACTCAACACTGAAGCTTTCTTT. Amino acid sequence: CASSRTTGTLNTEAFF.